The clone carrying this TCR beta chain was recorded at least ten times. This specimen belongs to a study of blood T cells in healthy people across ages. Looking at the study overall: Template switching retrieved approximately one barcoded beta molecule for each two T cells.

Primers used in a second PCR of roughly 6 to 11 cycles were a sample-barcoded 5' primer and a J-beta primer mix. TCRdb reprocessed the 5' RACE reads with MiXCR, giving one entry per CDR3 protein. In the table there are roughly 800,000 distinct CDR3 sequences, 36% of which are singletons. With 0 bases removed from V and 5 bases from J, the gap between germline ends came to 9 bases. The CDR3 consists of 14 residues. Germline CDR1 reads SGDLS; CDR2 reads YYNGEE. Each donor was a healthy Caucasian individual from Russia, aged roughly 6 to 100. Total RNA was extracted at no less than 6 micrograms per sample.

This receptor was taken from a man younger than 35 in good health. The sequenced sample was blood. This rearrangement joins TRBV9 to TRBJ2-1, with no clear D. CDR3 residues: CASSVVGSNNEQFF. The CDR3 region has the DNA TGTGCCAGCAGCGTAGTTGGCAGTAACAATGAGCAGTTCTTC.